This T cell receptor beta chain was documented in a study of T cell repertoires in cytomegalovirus infection (dated by TCRdb to the late 2010s). Regarding the study in general: Recently identified HLA-C-restricted CMV epitopes, whose presentation resists viral immunomodulation, were targeted by peptide stimulations together with well-studied HLA-B-restricted epitopes. Donor HLA type was relevant to the analysis, as public TCR beta signatures indicated carriage of CMV infection together with the matching HLA type.

The research as a whole found: The ex vivo response was dominated by HLA-C-restricted CMV-specific TCR beta clonotypes, and the single most frequent clonotype in two of eight donors was supplied by these HLA-C-restricted clonotypes. Cumulative frequency of public TCR beta family members discriminated carriers of CMV infection plus the relevant HLA type in this cohort and an independent 352-donor cohort.

Sequencing was performed on an Illumina HiSeq 1500. TCRdb reprocessing: public reads trimmed at Q25 with fastp, clones called with MiXCR, in-frame beta chains kept. Identical CDR3 proteins give one entry, which carries the most common genes and DNA. This sample holds about 830,000 distinct CDR3 sequences; 32% were observed only once. The top ten clonotypes cover around 12% of the sample. From V the trimming removes 7 bases and from J it removes 4 bases, while the gene matches leave 9 bases of the junction unaccounted for. The CDR3 starts with the cysteine, ends with the phenylalanine, and has 14 residues. Just the 42-base CDR3 DNA is kept, in frame starting at base 1. The germline V gene (reference sequence) gives CDR1 as LNHDA and CDR2 as SQIVND. In light of the paper, this sample's treatment or condition label describes: in vitro stimulation with specific CMV peptide epitopes to enrich CMV-specific T cells.

Comments on this clonotype: The target of this receptor is not known. Per-base quality was not reported, and no clone a single base away is much larger than it.

The starting material was cultured CD8+ T cells from PBMCs, obtained from culture after CMV antigen stimulation. The chain uses TRBV19 and TRBJ1-2; 7 central nucleotides agree with TRBD1. The source of this sequence is a human donor in good health (CMV status not recorded). Some clones in this sample may be carry-over from other donors' samples. The CDR3: CASTPSGTVYGYTF. The sequence in DNA is TGTGCCAGTACCCCTTCGGGGACAGTCTATGGCTACACCTTC.